The rows below give T cell receptor beta chains drawn from one sample of a study of blood T cell repertoires in COVID-19. Profiling relied on immunoSEQ multiplex PCR, and the TCRdb table lists in-frame clones only, not all of them. The sample holds under 500,000 clones; about 90% are singletons and the top ten take under 2%. The sequenced sample consisted of PBMCs or T cells enriched from blood (not recorded which). These receptors were obtained from a woman aged 18-30 years with acute COVID-19. Both conserved end residues are part of each CDR3.

v_gene	j_gene	CDR3aa
TRBV6-5	TRBJ1-4	CASSPTGFQEKLFF
TRBV4-2	TRBJ2-3	CAIAIGAPADTQYF
TRBV7-2	TRBJ2-1	CASSLVSWTSGSNEQFF
TRBV7-2	TRBJ1-1	CASSGGQNTEAFF
TRBV7-6	TRBJ1-1	CASSPVGLEAFF
TRBV11-2	TRBJ1-1	CASSLFRDSEAFF
TRBV2	TRBJ2-3	CASSELSGGAGTQYF
TRBV29-1	TRBJ2-1	CSGRSGGVEQFF
TRBV13	TRBJ2-7	CASSLGRRTYEQYF
TRBV3-1/TRBV3-2	TRBJ1-5	CASSQDTRRSPQHF
TRBV6-5	TRBJ2-5	CASSPLPQSGTQYF
TRBV6-5	TRBJ2-2	CASSLGQGNTGELFF
TRBV2	TRBJ1-2	CASSPRGTDYGYTF
TRBV6-5	TRBJ1-2	CASSDWTGTNYGYTF
TRBV7-3	TRBJ2-2	CASSPGGNTGELFF
TRBV12-3/TRBV12-4	TRBJ1-6	CASSKGFESLHF
TRBV6-2/TRBV6-3	TRBJ2-5	CASSESGMRQETQYF
TRBV3-1/TRBV3-2	TRBJ1-3	CASSHRPTAIYF
TRBV5-1	TRBJ2-2	CASSLHMQGGNTGELFF
TRBV28	TRBJ2-3	CASLSGTDTQYF
TRBV9	TRBJ1-5	CASSGGTGGNQPQHF
TRBV9	TRBJ2-2	CASSVRGGVGELFF
TRBV6-5	TRBJ1-5	CASKTGRQPQHF
TRBV7-9	TRBJ2-5	CASSLAPQPQETQYF
TRBV11-2	TRBJ1-1	CASSKQGDTEAFF
TRBV3-1/TRBV3-2	TRBJ1-2	CASSQGQGGGGYTF
TRBV28	TRBJ2-7	CASSLERDLDYEQYF
TRBV5-8	TRBJ2-1	CASTLLAGGLEQFF
TRBV2	TRBJ1-1	CASQTGAEAFF
TRBV10-3	TRBJ2-7	CAISSGRAVYEQYF
TRBV7-2	TRBJ2-1	CASSNSGSGYNEQFF
TRBV29-1	TRBJ2-3	CSVDRLETQYF
TRBV2	TRBJ2-1	CASRRDYINEQFF
TRBV7-8	TRBJ2-1	CASSLDSSREQFF
TRBV4-1	TRBJ1-5	CASSQDDRGNQPQHF
TRBV5-1	TRBJ2-7	CASSLQEPSYEQYF
TRBV28	TRBJ1-1	CASQFGVNTEAFF
TRBV18	TRBJ1-5	CASSPGGQGGQPQHF
TRBV28	TRBJ1-4	CASSTGEKLFF
TRBV9	TRBJ2-1	CASSDPTGGFNEQFF
TRBV7-3	TRBJ2-2	CASSLNQDSANTGELFF
TRBV27	TRBJ2-7	CASRRVGALGSYEQYF
TRBV15	TRBJ1-1	CATSMGDLVFF
TRBV6-6	TRBJ1-5	CASRRQGVPNQPQHF
TRBV19	TRBJ1-2	CASSIITDYGYTF
TRBV6-5	TRBJ2-7	CASSYIAGSSYEQYF
TRBV5-6	TRBJ2-7	CASSSKDRGRTEQYF
TRBV4-2	TRBJ1-1	CASSPLLGGTEAFF
TRBV5-6	TRBJ2-7	CASSWDRFGEQYF
TRBV3-1/TRBV3-2	TRBJ2-3	CASSQYGTHTDTQYF
TRBV9	TRBJ1-3	CASSNPSQGASGNTIYF
TRBV19	TRBJ2-3	CASSPRLDSTGTDTQYF
TRBV5-4	TRBJ1-1	CASSWVSGTEAFF
TRBV11-2	TRBJ2-5	CASSLGGQAGVETQYF
TRBV7-9	TRBJ1-1	CASSPQGFNTEAFF
TRBV12-3/TRBV12-4	TRBJ1-1	CASSWGQNTEAFF
TRBV3-1/TRBV3-2	TRBJ2-2	CASSQETGEYTGELFF
TRBV28	TRBJ1-2	CASSLWAALRQGAYGYTF
TRBV12-3/TRBV12-4	TRBJ2-1	CASGRRDYNEQFF